The 3 T cell receptor beta chains below come from one sample, sequenced in a study of blood T cell repertoires in COVID-19. The repertoire was sequenced with immunoSEQ multiplex PCR; TCRdb's copy has only in-frame clones and lacks some. The sample lists roughly 150,000 clones, 88% occurring once. Input material: peripheral blood. These receptor sequences come from a man in his fifties who had recovered from COVID-19.

The chain couples TRBV18 to TRBJ1-1; perhaps TRBD1 as D (5 bases). The V and J ends lost 3 bases and 2 bases respectively, with 7 bases between them. CDR3 size: 13 residues. Germline V gene lookup returns CDR1 KGHSH and CDR2 LQKENI. The CDR3 sequence: CASSPGTNTEAFF. The CDR3 DNA follows: TGTGCCAGCTCACCTGGGACTAACACTGAAGCTTTCTTT. Based on the CDR3 plus reference TRBV18 and TRBJ1-1, the full variable domain is NAGVMQNPRHLVRRRGQEARLRCSPMKGHSHVYWYRQLPEEGLKFMVYLQKENIIDESGMPKERFSAEFPKEGPSILRIQQVVRGDSAAYFCASSPGTNTEAFFGQGTRLTVV.

This clone was picked up one time. The chain uses TRBV19 and TRBJ1-6; TRBD1 matches 9 bases. Germline V gene sequence: CDR1 LNHDA, CDR2 SQIVND (reference sequence). The CDR3 length is 15 residues. With V trimmed by 3 bases and J by 8 bases, 5 bases remained unmatched. The CDR3 protein is CASSMGTGSYSPLHF. In DNA, the CDR3 is TGTGCCAGTAGTATGGGGACAGGGAGTTATTCACCCCTCCACTTT.

The chain uses TRBV29-1 and TRBJ2-5; D might be TRBD2 (5 bases). Trimming pared 4 bases from V and 5 bases from J, leaving 14 bases between. From germline, CDR1 is SQVTM and CDR2 ANQGSEA. CDR3 length: 13 residues. CDR3 sequence: CSVVFGVKETQYF. DNA of the CDR3: TGCAGCGTTGTCTTCGGGGTGAAGGAGACCCAGTACTTC.